A selection of T cell receptor beta chains follows, all from one sample in a study of blood T cell repertoires in COVID-19. Using immunoSEQ multiplex PCR, the repertoire was profiled, and TCRdb retains in-frame clones only, with some absent. The sample records under 300,000 clones, about 87% being singletons. Input material: PBMCs or T cells enriched from blood (not recorded which). Source of these receptors: a woman aged 50 to 60 who had recovered from COVID-19. CDR3s include the opening cysteine and the closing phenylalanine or tryptophan. A D gene is named only where the DNA matches it firmly. Clone size, where shown, is once, few, many, or a class for clones that have expanded.

clone size: NA; V gene: TRBV4-3; J gene: TRBJ1-1; CDR3 length: 15; D gene: NA; CDR3 DNA: TGCGCCAGCAGCCAAGATGGGTACAGCAAAACTGAAGCTTTCTTT; CDR3 protein: CASSQDGYSKTEAFF
clone size: NA; V gene: TRBV24-1; J gene: TRBJ1-2; CDR3 length: 14; D gene: NA; CDR3 DNA: TGTGCCACCAGTGACCCAGCCGGGGTTGAAGGCTACACCTTC; CDR3 protein: CATSDPAGVEGYTF
clone size: once; V gene: TRBV7-2; J gene: TRBJ1-2; CDR3 length: 14; D gene: TRBD1; CDR3 DNA: TGTGCCAGCAGCTCGCAGAAGACAGGGCGCGGCTACACCTTC; CDR3 protein: CASSSQKTGRGYTF
clone size: NA; V gene: TRBV21-1; J gene: TRBJ2-4; CDR3 length: 19; D gene: NA; CDR3 DNA: TGTGCCAGCAGCAAACGGAAGGCGACAGGGAGGAAAATAGGAGACATTCAGTACTTC; CDR3 protein: CASSKRKATGRKIGDIQYF
clone size: NA; V gene: TRBV9; J gene: TRBJ1-5; CDR3 length: 15; D gene: NA; CDR3 DNA: TGTGCCAGCAGCGTAGATTCAGGGGGCAATCAGCCCCAGCATTTT; CDR3 protein: CASSVDSGGNQPQHF
clone size: NA; V gene: TRBV7-6; J gene: TRBJ2-1; CDR3 length: 17; D gene: TRBD2; CDR3 DNA: TGTGCCAGCAGCTCCCGCCCGGCTAGCGGGAGGGATAATGAGCAGTTCTTC; CDR3 protein: CASSSRPASGRDNEQFF
clone size: NA; V gene: TRBV10-2; J gene: TRBJ2-3; CDR3 length: 13; D gene: NA; CDR3 DNA: TGCGCCAGCAGGGGCGCCCCCACAGATACGCAGTATTTT; CDR3 protein: CASRGAPTDTQYF
clone size: NA; V gene: TRBV7-9; J gene: TRBJ1-3; CDR3 length: 15; D gene: NA; CDR3 DNA: TGTGCCAGCAGCTTAGCGGAGGTCTCTGGAAACACCATATATTTT; CDR3 protein: CASSLAEVSGNTIYF
clone size: NA; V gene: TRBV28; J gene: TRBJ1-1; CDR3 length: 14; D gene: NA; CDR3 DNA: TGTGCCAGCAGTCCCGGGGGGGGCCTCACTGAAGCTTTCTTT; CDR3 protein: CASSPGGGLTEAFF
clone size: NA; V gene: TRBV28; J gene: TRBJ2-3; CDR3 length: 14; D gene: TRBD1; CDR3 DNA: TGTGCCAGCCGGGACAGGGGGCGGTTTGATACGCAGTATTTT; CDR3 protein: CASRDRGRFDTQYF
clone size: NA; V gene: TRBV1; J gene: TRBJ2-7; CDR3 length: 14; D gene: NA; CDR3 DNA: TGCACCAGCCTTGCCTTGGGACTAGCGCGCGAGCAGTACTTC; CDR3 protein: CTSLALGLAREQYF
clone size: NA; V gene: TRBV7-9; J gene: TRBJ2-1; CDR3 length: 15; D gene: TRBD2; CDR3 DNA: TGTGCCAGCAGCATTAGCGGGAGCTCCTACAATGAGCAGTTCTTC; CDR3 protein: CASSISGSSYNEQFF
clone size: NA; V gene: TRBV6-2/TRBV6-3; J gene: TRBJ1-2; CDR3 length: 14; D gene: NA; CDR3 DNA: TGTGCCAGCAGTTACGTCTCTCCGGGCTATGGCTACACCTTC; CDR3 protein: CASSYVSPGYGYTF
clone size: NA; V gene: TRBV27; J gene: TRBJ2-7; CDR3 length: 13; D gene: NA; CDR3 DNA: TGTGCCAGCAGTACCGGACAGTTCTACGAGCAGTACTTC; CDR3 protein: CASSTGQFYEQYF
clone size: NA; V gene: TRBV7-2; J gene: TRBJ1-1; CDR3 length: 14; D gene: NA; CDR3 DNA: TGTGCCAGCAGCCCCAGGAACGGGAACACTGAAGCTTTCTTT; CDR3 protein: CASSPRNGNTEAFF
clone size: NA; V gene: TRBV2; J gene: TRBJ2-5; CDR3 length: 11; D gene: NA; CDR3 DNA: TGTGCCAGCAGTGAAGCCCGGACCCAGTACTTC; CDR3 protein: CASSEARTQYF
clone size: NA; V gene: TRBV6-5; J gene: TRBJ2-1; CDR3 length: 13; D gene: TRBD2; CDR3 DNA: TGTGCCAGCAGGAGCGGGAACCTGCATGAGCAGTTCTTC; CDR3 protein: CASRSGNLHEQFF
clone size: NA; V gene: TRBV10-3; J gene: TRBJ1-2; CDR3 length: 15; D gene: NA; CDR3 DNA: TGTGCCATCCTACCGGACTTGGGGTTTCGGTATGGCTACACCTTC; CDR3 protein: CAILPDLGFRYGYTF
clone size: NA; V gene: TRBV4-3; J gene: TRBJ1-1; CDR3 length: 14; D gene: NA; CDR3 DNA: TGCGCCAGCAGCCAACAGGGATTTGGCACTGAAGCTTTCTTT; CDR3 protein: CASSQQGFGTEAFF
clone size: NA; V gene: TRBV7-2; J gene: TRBJ2-3; CDR3 length: 17; D gene: TRBD2; CDR3 DNA: TGTGCCAGCAGCCTCTCCGCCGGGAGGGGTCCTGCAGATACGCAGTATTTT; CDR3 protein: CASSLSAGRGPADTQYF
clone size: few; V gene: TRBV2; J gene: TRBJ1-5; CDR3 length: 14; D gene: TRBD1; CDR3 DNA: TGTGCCAGCAGAACAGGGGGCGATGGACAGCCCCAGCATTTT; CDR3 protein: CASRTGGDGQPQHF
clone size: NA; V gene: TRBV30; J gene: TRBJ2-3; CDR3 length: 16; D gene: TRBD2; CDR3 DNA: TGTGCCTGGAGTGTTGGGACTAGCGGGAGGGCAGATACGCAGTATTTT; CDR3 protein: CAWSVGTSGRADTQYF
clone size: NA; V gene: TRBV28; J gene: TRBJ2-1; CDR3 length: 16; D gene: NA; CDR3 DNA: TGTGCCAGCAGTTTGGAGATCATGAAAGGTGGTAATGAGCAGTTCTTC; CDR3 protein: CASSLEIMKGGNEQFF
clone size: once; V gene: TRBV5-1; J gene: TRBJ1-6; CDR3 length: 15; D gene: TRBD1; CDR3 DNA: TGCGCCAGCAGTTCACAGGGGTACTCCGACACACCCCTCCACTTT; CDR3 protein: CASSSQGYSDTPLHF
clone size: NA; V gene: TRBV5-4; J gene: TRBJ2-1; CDR3 length: 15; D gene: NA; CDR3 DNA: TGTGCCAGCAGCTTGCAGCAGGGGTCCCACAATGAGCAGTTCTTC; CDR3 protein: CASSLQQGSHNEQFF
clone size: NA; V gene: TRBV5-1; J gene: TRBJ2-2; CDR3 length: 14; D gene: NA; CDR3 DNA: TGCGCCAGCAGCTTGGGGTTAGACACCGGGGAGCTGTTTTTT; CDR3 protein: CASSLGLDTGELFF
clone size: NA; V gene: TRBV7-3; J gene: TRBJ1-3; CDR3 length: 13; D gene: TRBD1; CDR3 DNA: TGTGCCAGCAGCCAGGACAGGGGAAACACCATATATTTT; CDR3 protein: CASSQDRGNTIYF
clone size: NA; V gene: TRBV5-4; J gene: TRBJ1-1; CDR3 length: 13; D gene: NA; CDR3 DNA: TGTGCCAGCCATGCGCCAGGGCCGAATGAAGCTTTCTTT; CDR3 protein: CASHAPGPNEAFF
clone size: NA; V gene: TRBV7-3; J gene: TRBJ1-5; CDR3 length: 13; D gene: NA; CDR3 DNA: TGTGCCAGCAGCCCGGACAGTAATCAGCCCCAGCATTTT; CDR3 protein: CASSPDSNQPQHF
clone size: NA; V gene: TRBV30; J gene: TRBJ1-1; CDR3 length: 13; D gene: TRBD1; CDR3 DNA: TGTGCCTGGACGCGGGACAGGGTAACTGAAGCTTTCTTT; CDR3 protein: CAWTRDRVTEAFF
clone size: NA; V gene: TRBV28; J gene: TRBJ1-2; CDR3 length: 15; D gene: NA; CDR3 DNA: TGTGCCAGCAGAAAAAAACAGGGAACTAACTATGGCTACACCTTC; CDR3 protein: CASRKKQGTNYGYTF
clone size: NA; V gene: TRBV5-1; J gene: TRBJ2-5; CDR3 length: 13; D gene: NA; CDR3 DNA: TGCGCCAGCAGCTTGGGACTAGAGGAGACCCAGTACTTC; CDR3 protein: CASSLGLEETQYF
clone size: NA; V gene: TRBV25-1; J gene: TRBJ2-7; CDR3 length: 17; D gene: TRBD1; CDR3 DNA: TGTGCCAGCAGTGTAGGATTACAGGGGTCGCCTCGGAGGGAGCAGTACTTC; CDR3 protein: CASSVGLQGSPRREQYF
clone size: NA; V gene: TRBV24-1; J gene: TRBJ2-5; CDR3 length: 15; D gene: NA; CDR3 DNA: TGTGCCACCAGTGATGCCCGGACAGCCCAAGAGACCCAGTACTTC; CDR3 protein: CATSDARTAQETQYF
clone size: NA; V gene: TRBV5-4; J gene: TRBJ2-7; CDR3 length: 16; D gene: NA; CDR3 DNA: TGTGCCAGCAGCTTGGGTGGGGGGGCTCCTTCCTACGAGCAGTACTTC; CDR3 protein: CASSLGGGAPSYEQYF
clone size: once; V gene: TRBV3-1/TRBV3-2; J gene: TRBJ2-7; CDR3 length: 17; D gene: TRBD2; CDR3 DNA: TGTGCCAGCAGCCCTCCAAGGAGCAGCGGGAGATCCTACGAGCAGTACTTC; CDR3 protein: CASSPPRSSGRSYEQYF
clone size: NA; V gene: TRBV30; J gene: TRBJ1-1; CDR3 length: 11; D gene: NA; CDR3 DNA: TGTGCCTGGAGCAGTCAGGGGCCAACTTTCTTT; CDR3 protein: CAWSSQGPTFF
clone size: NA; V gene: TRBV7-3; J gene: TRBJ2-1; CDR3 length: 14; D gene: TRBD2; CDR3 DNA: TGTGCCAGCAGCTTAGGTCTAGCGGGGGGTGAGCAGTTCTTC; CDR3 protein: CASSLGLAGGEQFF
clone size: NA; V gene: TRBV27; J gene: TRBJ2-7; CDR3 length: 12; D gene: NA; CDR3 DNA: TGTGCCAGCAGTTTGCACCTCCGGGGGCAGTACTTC; CDR3 protein: CASSLHLRGQYF
clone size: NA; V gene: TRBV4-3; J gene: TRBJ1-6; CDR3 length: 21; D gene: TRBD1; CDR3 DNA: TGCGCCAGCAGCCAGGAGGGACAGGGGGCAGTTGCTAGCTCCTATAATTCACCCCTCCACTTT; CDR3 protein: CASSQEGQGAVASSYNSPLHF
clone size: NA; V gene: TRBV5-1; J gene: TRBJ1-3; CDR3 length: 16; D gene: NA; CDR3 DNA: TGCGCCAGCAGCGGGGGCCTGCTAAGCTCTGGAAACACCATATATTTT; CDR3 protein: CASSGGLLSSGNTIYF
clone size: NA; V gene: TRBV9; J gene: TRBJ2-1; CDR3 length: 16; D gene: NA; CDR3 DNA: TGTGCCAGCAGCGAAGAAGTAGGTCTTAGCGTCCATGAGCAGTTCTTC; CDR3 protein: CASSEEVGLSVHEQFF
clone size: once; V gene: TRBV6-4; J gene: TRBJ2-3; CDR3 length: 12; D gene: TRBD1; CDR3 DNA: TGTGCCAGCCGGCGGGACAGGGGGCCGCAGTATTTT; CDR3 protein: CASRRDRGPQYF
clone size: NA; V gene: TRBV4-3; J gene: TRBJ1-2; CDR3 length: 16; D gene: NA; CDR3 DNA: TGCGCCAGCAGCCAGAACGGACAGAGACTTAACTATGGCTACACCTTC; CDR3 protein: CASSQNGQRLNYGYTF
clone size: NA; V gene: TRBV7-9; J gene: TRBJ2-3; CDR3 length: 16; D gene: TRBD2; CDR3 DNA: TGTGCCAGCAGCTTGGGGGCGGGAGGAAACACAGATACGCAGTATTTT; CDR3 protein: CASSLGAGGNTDTQYF
clone size: few; V gene: TRBV5-6; J gene: TRBJ1-5; CDR3 length: 14; D gene: NA; CDR3 DNA: TGTGCCAGCAGCTGGGGGGGCTTAGATCAGCCCCAGCATTTT; CDR3 protein: CASSWGGLDQPQHF